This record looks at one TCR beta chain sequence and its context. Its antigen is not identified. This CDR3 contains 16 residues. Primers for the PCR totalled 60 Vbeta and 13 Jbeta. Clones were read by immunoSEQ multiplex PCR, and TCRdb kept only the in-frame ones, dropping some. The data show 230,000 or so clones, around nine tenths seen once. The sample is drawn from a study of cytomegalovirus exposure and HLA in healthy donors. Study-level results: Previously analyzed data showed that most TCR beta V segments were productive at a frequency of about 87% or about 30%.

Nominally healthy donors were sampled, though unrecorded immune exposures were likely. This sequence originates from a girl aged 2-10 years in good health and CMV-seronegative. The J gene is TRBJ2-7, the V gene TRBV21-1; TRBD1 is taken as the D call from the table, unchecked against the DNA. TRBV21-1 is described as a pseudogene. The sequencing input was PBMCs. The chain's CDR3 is CASSKAAAKGGYEQYF. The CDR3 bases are TGTGCCAGCAGCAAAGCGGCAGCTAAAGGGGGCTACGAGCAGTACTTC.